This TCR beta chain was recorded in a study of T cells after yellow fever vaccination. The V end was cut by 5 bases, the J end by 1 base, with 17 bases between. The CDR3 contains 16 residues. In germline, CDR1 is SGHTA, CDR2 FQGTGA. TCRdb reprocessed the 5' RACE reads via MiXCR and lists one record per CDR3 protein. The sample lists under 700,000 distinct CDR3 sequences; roughly a sixth were seen once. The receptor's source is a man aged 18 to 35 who received the YFV17D yellow fever vaccine. The rearrangement links TRBV7-3 to TRBJ1-2; D is undetermined. This sample comprised PBMCs, obtained 5 days after the first yellow fever vaccination. The chain's CDR3 is CASSPARQGFNYGYTF. The DNA for the CDR3 is TGTGCCAGCAGCCCCGCGCGGCAAGGGTTTAACTATGGCTACACCTTC.